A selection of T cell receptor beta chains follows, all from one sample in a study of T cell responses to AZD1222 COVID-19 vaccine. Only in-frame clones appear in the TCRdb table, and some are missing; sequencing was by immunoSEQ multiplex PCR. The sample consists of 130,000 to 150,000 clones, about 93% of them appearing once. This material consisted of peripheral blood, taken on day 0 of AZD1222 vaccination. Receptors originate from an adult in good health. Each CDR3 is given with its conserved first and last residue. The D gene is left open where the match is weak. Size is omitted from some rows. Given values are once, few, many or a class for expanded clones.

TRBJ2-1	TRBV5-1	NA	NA	TGCGCCAGCAGCTTGGACAGGATGAGCTCCTACAATGAGCAGTTCTTC	CASSLDRMSSYNEQFF
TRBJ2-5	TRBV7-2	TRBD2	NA	TGTGCCAGCAGATACACTAGCGGCCAAGAGACCCAGTACTTC	CASRYTSGQETQYF
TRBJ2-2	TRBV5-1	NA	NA	TGCGCCAGCAGTAGCCGCGGGTCGAACACCGGGGAGCTGTTTTTT	CASSSRGSNTGELFF
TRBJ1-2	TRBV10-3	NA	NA	TGTGCCATCAGTGCCCGGGGGCAGTATGATGGCTACACCTTC	CAISARGQYDGYTF
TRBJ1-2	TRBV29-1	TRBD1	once	TGCAGCGTTGAATGGGCAGGGGGTCGTGGCTACACCTTC	CSVEWAGGRGYTF
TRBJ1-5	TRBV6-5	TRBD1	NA	TGTGCCAGCAGTTCCAGGGGGGGCAATCAGCCCCAGCATTTT	CASSSRGGNQPQHF
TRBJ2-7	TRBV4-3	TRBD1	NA	TGCGCCAGCAGCCAAGGTGCACCGGGACAGGGTCTATACGAGCAGTACTTC	CASSQGAPGQGLYEQYF
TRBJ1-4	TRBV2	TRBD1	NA	TGTGCCGGACGGGACAGGGATGAAAAACTGTTTTTT	CAGRDRDEKLFF
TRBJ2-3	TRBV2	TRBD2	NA	TGTGCCAGTAGGGACTACCAGAGATGGGGAGATACGCAGTATTTT	CASRDYQRWGDTQYF
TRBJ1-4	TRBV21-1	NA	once	TGTGCCAGCACCACCTGGGGGACAGATAACTGGAAACTGTTTTTT	CASTTWGTDNWKLFF
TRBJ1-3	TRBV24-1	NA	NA	TGTGCCACCAGTACGCCAGGGAACACCATATATTTT	CATSTPGNTIYF
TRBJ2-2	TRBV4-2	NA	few	TGTGCCAGCAGCCATCCCCGTGGAGGGCAGACCACCGGGGAGCTGTTTTTT	CASSHPRGGQTTGELFF
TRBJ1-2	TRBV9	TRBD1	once	TGTGCCAGCAGCACTAATCCGGGACAGGGGGGTGGCTACACCTTC	CASSTNPGQGGGYTF
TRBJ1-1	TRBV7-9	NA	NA	TGTGCCAGCAGGCTTTATCAGGGACCGATGAACACTGAAGCTTTCTTT	CASRLYQGPMNTEAFF
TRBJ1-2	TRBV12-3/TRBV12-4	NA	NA	TGTGCCAGCAGTTTGGGACGGGGCTACACCTTC	CASSLGRGYTF
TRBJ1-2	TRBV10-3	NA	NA	TGTGCCATCAGTGACAGTTACGGCTACACCTTC	CAISDSYGYTF
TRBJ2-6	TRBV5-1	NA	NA	TGCGCCAGCAGCTCCTCAGGGACTGGGGCCAACGTCCTGACTTTC	CASSSSGTGANVLTF
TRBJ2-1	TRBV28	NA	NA	TGTGCCAGCTCATATCTTGGGCTGACCTACAATGAGCAGTTCTTC	CASSYLGLTYNEQFF
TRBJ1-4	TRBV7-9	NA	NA	TGTGCCAGCAGCCCCGAGGTCCCGACAACTAATGAAAAACTGTTTTTT	CASSPEVPTTNEKLFF
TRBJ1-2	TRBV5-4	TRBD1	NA	TGTGCCAGCAGGGGTCGGGACAGGGGTCCGGGTGGCTACACCTTC	CASRGRDRGPGGYTF
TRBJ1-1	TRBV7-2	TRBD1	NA	TGTGCCAGCAGCCCCCCCGGGACAGGAGGGACTGAAGCTTTCTTT	CASSPPGTGGTEAFF
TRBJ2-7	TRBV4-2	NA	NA	TGTGCCAGCAGCCAAGTTACTAGAGCCTACGAGCAGTACTTC	CASSQVTRAYEQYF
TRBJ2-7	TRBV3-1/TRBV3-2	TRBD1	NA	TGTGCCAGCAGCCAAGTCGGTGGGACAGGGGCCTACGAGCAGTACTTC	CASSQVGGTGAYEQYF
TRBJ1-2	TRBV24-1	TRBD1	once	TGTGCCACCAGTGACACAGGGGTTTATGGCTACACCTTC	CATSDTGVYGYTF
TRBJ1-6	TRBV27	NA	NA	TGTGCCAGCAGTCCTTTACTGGGTTCACCCCTCCACTTT	CASSPLLGSPLHF
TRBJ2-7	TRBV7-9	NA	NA	TGTGCCAGCAGCTTAGGTGCCACAGAGCAGTACTTC	CASSLGATEQYF
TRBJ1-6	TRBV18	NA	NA	TGTGCCAGCTCACCACGGGACCCTCAAAATTCACCCCTCCACTTT	CASSPRDPQNSPLHF
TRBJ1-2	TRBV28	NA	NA	TGTGCCAGCAGTATCGGGACATCTGGCTACACCTTC	CASSIGTSGYTF
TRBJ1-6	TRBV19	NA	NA	TGTGCCAGTAGTATTGCCGGGTTGGGGGATTCACCCCTCCACTTT	CASSIAGLGDSPLHF
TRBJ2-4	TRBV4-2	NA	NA	TGTGCCAGCATCAATCCAAAACAATTGAAGTCGGGCAAAAACATTCAGTACTTC	CASINPKQLKSGKNIQYF
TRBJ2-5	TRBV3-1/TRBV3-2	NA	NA	TGTGCCAGCACTCTGACTGCAGCGGGAGAGACCCAGTACTTC	CASTLTAAGETQYF
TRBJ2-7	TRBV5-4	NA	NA	TGTGCCAGCAGTATACGGACAGCTGGGGACGAGCAGTACTTC	CASSIRTAGDEQYF
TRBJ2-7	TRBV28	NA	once	TGTGCCAGCAGGGATTACTACGAGCAGTACTTC	CASRDYYEQYF
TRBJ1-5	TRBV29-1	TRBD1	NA	TGCAGCGTTGCGACCGGGACAGGGGTTCCGGGGCCCCAGCATTTT	CSVATGTGVPGPQHF
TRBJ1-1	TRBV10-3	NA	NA	TGTGCCATCAGTGAGTACCAGGGCACTGAAGCTTTCTTT	CAISEYQGTEAFF
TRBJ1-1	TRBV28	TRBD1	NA	TGTGCCAGCAGTTTACTGGACAGGGCCGAAGAAGCTTTCTTT	CASSLLDRAEEAFF
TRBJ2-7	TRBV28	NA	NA	TGTGCCAGCAGTTTACCTAGTAGGGGGAAATATACAACAGGATCCTACGAGCAGTACTTC	CASSLPSRGKYTTGSYEQYF
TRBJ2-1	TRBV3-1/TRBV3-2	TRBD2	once	TGTGCCAGCAGCCCCGGGACCCCGATAGCGGGGGGCCCCAATGAGCAGTTCTTC	CASSPGTPIAGGPNEQFF
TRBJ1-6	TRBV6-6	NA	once	TGTGCCAGCAGAAACAGGGTCCTGAATAATTCACCCCTCCACTTT	CASRNRVLNNSPLHF
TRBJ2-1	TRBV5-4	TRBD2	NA	TGTGCCAGCAGGGACGGGGGGAGCTCCTACAATGAGCAGTTCTTC	CASRDGGSSYNEQFF
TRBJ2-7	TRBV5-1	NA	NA	TGCGCCAGCAGCCCCTTCATAGGTAACGAGCAGTACTTC	CASSPFIGNEQYF
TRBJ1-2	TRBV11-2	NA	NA	TGTGCCAGCAGCTCGAGGACAGCTAACTATGGCTACACCTTC	CASSSRTANYGYTF
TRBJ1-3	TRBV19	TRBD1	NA	TGTGCCAGTATTACGACAGGGAAGGCTGGAAACACCATATATTTT	CASITTGKAGNTIYF
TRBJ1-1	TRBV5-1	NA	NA	TGCGCCAGCAGCCCCCGACCTGCCGTGAGCACTGAAGCTTTCTTT	CASSPRPAVSTEAFF
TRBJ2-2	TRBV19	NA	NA	TGTGCCAGTAGGGGAGCCAAGCCGGGGAACACCGGGGAGCTGTTTTTT	CASRGAKPGNTGELFF
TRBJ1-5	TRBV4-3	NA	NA	TGCGCCAGCAGCCCCCGGCTAGATCAGCCCCAGCATTTT	CASSPRLDQPQHF
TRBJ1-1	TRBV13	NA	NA	TGTGCCAGCCTCCCTGAAATGAGAACTGAAGCTTTCTTT	CASLPEMRTEAFF
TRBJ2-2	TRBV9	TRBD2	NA	TGTGCCAGCAGCATGGGACTAGCCGGCACCGGGGAGCTGTTTTTT	CASSMGLAGTGELFF